This record concerns one T cell receptor beta chain sequence. Participant ages covered about 18 to 89 years across about two dozen US areas. Participants' own reports of clinical history determined their cohort assignment. Donors of Cohort 3 who recovered were those that had two negative PCRs, clearance, or symptom resolution. The data belong to a study of blood T cell repertoires in COVID-19. The CDR3 totals 16 residues. Germline V gene sequence: CDR1 SGHAT, CDR2 FQNNGV. The V end lost 0 bases, the J end lost 0 bases, and 11 bases lay between the germline ends. Original methodology: Scientists estimated how many nucleated cells there were by amplifying reference gene primers. The table came from immunoSEQ multiplex PCR; TCRdb's copy has only in-frame clones and leaves some out. From that table come the V and J calls and clone size; the DNA was used to work out D and trimming. The sample includes 490,000 or so clones, around 89% of them seen just once.

The chain recombines TRBV11-2 with TRBJ1-1, with unresolved D. The material sequenced was PBMCs or T cells enriched from blood (not recorded which). The TCR originated in a woman between 40 and 50 years old who had recovered from COVID-19. The CDR3 DNA reads as TGTGCCAGCAGCTTAGAGGGCGGGTTGTTGAACACTGAAGCTTTCTTT. Protein product: CASSLEGGLLNTEAFF.